This T cell receptor beta chain was sequenced in a study of T cells after yellow fever vaccination (dated 2019 in TCRdb). For context, the study as a whole: The SMART-Seq v4 Ultra Low Input RNA kit was used to prepare libraries from fractions with low cell numbers. To track T-cell clones before and after primary and booster YFV17D yellow fever vaccination, bulk TCR alpha and beta repertoires were sequenced longitudinally. Bulk PBMC replicates and cell subsets were isolated from blood drawn at multiple timepoints before and after both primary and secondary immunization. Two healthy male donors, one aged 18 to 30 and one aged 30 to 40 years, made up the cohort.

The paper as a whole reports these results and caveats: Only a couple of donors were included in the study, so the extent to which the findings can be generalized is limited. A small share of clonotypes occurred in both CD4 and CD8 compartments, likely arising from convergent recombination. After the booster, most clones that had expanded after primary vaccination were detected again (about 97% of CD4 and over 75% of CD8), suggesting broad maintenance of memory. Computational filtering was required because FACS-sorted repertoires could contain abundant contaminating clonotypes from the bulk population. The secondary T-cell response was found to be weaker but faster than the primary response, with a peak reached on day 5 rather than on day 15.

TCR cDNA was synthesized by 5'RACE template switching, which introduced a universal primer site and unique molecular identifiers. cDNA synthesis was primed from both the TCR alpha and TCR beta constant segments. Libraries were amplified in two PCR steps, with sample barcodes and sequencing adapters added in the second step. Sequencing of the libraries was done on either Illumina HiSeq 2500 (2x100 bp) or NovaSeq (2x150 bp). In the original analysis: Demultiplexing of reads and collapsing into UMI consensus sequences were performed with MIGEC, and V(D)J alignment was carried out with MiXCR. Vaccine-responding clonotypes were identified with edgeR using replicate PBMC samples, with FDR below 0.01 and a log2 fold change above 5 up to day 15 being required. Each bulk clonotype was labeled CD4 or CD8 based on which sequenced repertoire, CD4 or CD8, contained the clonotype at higher abundance. TCRdb reran the public reads through fastp at Q25 and MiXCR, keeping productive beta chains. Every CDR3 protein is listed once, alongside the most common genes and DNA of its rows. The V and J calls were not made by the authors but by TCRdb's processing. Present in this sample are 450,000 to 550,000 distinct CDR3 sequences, 21% of which were seen just once. The ten largest clones capture around 16% of the sample.

For this clonotype: The antigen this receptor binds is unknown. The input lacks base qualities; no much larger clone sits a single base away.

The treatment or condition label corresponds to: live attenuated yellow fever vaccine strain. At every blood-draw timepoint, two biological replicates of bulk PBMCs were collected. A standard Ficoll-Paque protocol was used to isolate PBMCs from peripheral blood. TriZol was used to extract RNA from bulk PBMCs, CD4 and CD8 fractions, and dextramer-positive and dextramer-negative fractions. The CDR3, cysteine through phenylalanine, is 14 amino acids long. Kept here is only the CDR3 DNA, which spans 42 bases and is read in frame from base 1. CDR1 SGHAT and CDR2 FQNNGV were looked up in the germline V gene. The trim is 5 bases for V and 4 bases for J, with a gap of 14 bases between the germline ends.

The rearrangement joined TRBV11-2 to TRBJ2-5; the D gene is not confidently resolved. The origin of this receptor is a young man who received the YFV17D yellow fever vaccine. Sequences were derived from PBMCs, sampled about 21 days after the first yellow fever vaccination. The sequenced DNA is TGTGCCAGCAGCCTAAATAGGGTCCCAGAGACCCAGTACTTC. It codes for CASSLNRVPETQYF.